Listed below are T cell receptor beta chains from one sample, sequenced in a study of blood T cell repertoires in COVID-19. Sequencing was performed with immunoSEQ multiplex PCR; in TCRdb, only in-frame clones are kept and a portion is missing. The sample carries a few hundred thousand clones, around 84% recorded once. Sequenced material: peripheral blood. Source of these receptors: a woman between 40 and 50 years old who had recovered from COVID-19. CDR3s include the opening cysteine and the closing phenylalanine or tryptophan. A D gene is named only where the DNA matches it firmly. Size is stated for part of the rows, as once, few or many counts, or as a class when the clone is expanded.

TRBJ2-3	NA	NA	15	TRBV6-2/TRBV6-3	TGTGCCAGCAGTTCTCAGATATCAACCTCAGATACGCAGTATTTT	CASSSQISTSDTQYF
TRBJ1-6	NA	NA	16	TRBV18	TGTGCCAGCTCCGGAGTAGAAGGGGGTCGAAATTCACCCCTCCACTTT	CASSGVEGGRNSPLHF
TRBJ1-2	TRBD1	NA	15	TRBV10-3	TGTGCCATCAGTGAGCCTCTGGACAGGAACTATGGCTACACCTTC	CAISEPLDRNYGYTF
TRBJ1-4	NA	NA	16	TRBV6-1	TGTGCCAGCAGTGAAATGCTCGGGGGGCGGAATGAAAAACTGTTTTTT	CASSEMLGGRNEKLFF
TRBJ1-1	TRBD1	once	15	TRBV18	TGTGCCAGCTCACCAACCACAGGGGGAGGTACTGAAGCTTTCTTT	CASSPTTGGGTEAFF
TRBJ2-1	TRBD2	once	16	TRBV7-9	TGTGCCAGCAGCGCCCGGACTAGCGGAACCTACAATGAGCAGTTCTTC	CASSARTSGTYNEQFF
TRBJ2-4	TRBD2	NA	15	TRBV11-2	TGTGCCAGCAGCTTAGGGGCTAGCGGGGGGTACATTCAGTACTTC	CASSLGASGGYIQYF
TRBJ2-5	TRBD2	NA	16	TRBV28	TGTGCCAGCAGTTTAGGTAGCGGGGTCCTAGAAGAGACCCAGTACTTC	CASSLGSGVLEETQYF
TRBJ1-4	NA	once	13	TRBV5-1	TGCGCCAGCAGGGGGGCGCAGGGTGAAAAACTGTTTTTT	CASRGAQGEKLFF
TRBJ2-3	TRBD2	NA	16	TRBV6-1	TGTGCCAGCAGTGACCCTCGGCGGGGGGGTGCAGATACGCAGTATTTT	CASSDPRRGGADTQYF
TRBJ1-2	TRBD1	many	15	TRBV14	TGTGCCAGCAGCCAAGCCGGGACAGTCGTCTATGGCTACACCTTC	CASSQAGTVVYGYTF
TRBJ2-7	TRBD1	once	14	TRBV6-1	TGTGCCAGCAGTGACGGGGACAGGGGTAGCGAGCAGTACTTC	CASSDGDRGSEQYF
TRBJ1-1	NA	NA	15	TRBV28	TGTGCCAGCAGTTCCCCTCGTCCCGGTAGCACTGAAGCTTTCTTT	CASSSPRPGSTEAFF
TRBJ2-7	TRBD1	once	14	TRBV10-3	TGTGCCACCATCCGGGACAGGACGACCTACGAGCAGTACTTC	CATIRDRTTYEQYF
TRBJ1-2	NA	NA	14	TRBV6-5	TGTGCCAGCAGACTAGGGGGAAGCGGATTTGGCTACACCTTC	CASRLGGSGFGYTF
TRBJ2-5	NA	once	16	TRBV18	TGTGCCAGCTCACCGTTGGCAGGGAAGTACCAAGAGACCCAGTACTTC	CASSPLAGKYQETQYF
TRBJ2-3	NA	once	15	TRBV6-5	TGTGCCAGCAGTTACCGAACCACAGGGTCAGATACGCAGTATTTT	CASSYRTTGSDTQYF
TRBJ2-5	TRBD1	NA	14	TRBV10-1	TGCGCCAGCAGTGAGAAGGGGGCCGTGGAGACCCAGTACTTC	CASSEKGAVETQYF
TRBJ1-2	TRBD1	NA	15	TRBV6-6	TGTGCCAGCAGTTACGCGGGACAGGGGGACTATGGCTACACCTTC	CASSYAGQGDYGYTF
TRBJ2-5	TRBD1	NA	15	TRBV6-2/TRBV6-3	TGTGCCAGCAGTTACGAGGGGGCTAGCCAAGAGACCCAGTACTTC	CASSYEGASQETQYF
TRBJ1-2	NA	NA	12	TRBV6-5	TGTGCCAGCAGCCCCTTTGTCTATGGCTACACCTTC	CASSPFVYGYTF
TRBJ2-7	NA	NA	14	TRBV7-8	TGTGCCAGCAGCATCGGGGAATTTACCTACGAGCAGTACTTC	CASSIGEFTYEQYF
TRBJ2-1	TRBD2	NA	15	TRBV5-8	TGTGCCAGCAGCTTGGGAGCGGGGTCCTACAATGAGCAGTTCTTC	CASSLGAGSYNEQFF
TRBJ2-1	NA	NA	15	TRBV18	TGTGCCAGCTCACCACCGAACGGCGGCGGCAATGAGCAGTTCTTC	CASSPPNGGGNEQFF
TRBJ2-7	TRBD1	NA	12	TRBV18	TGTGCCAGCTCACCGTACAGGGGACAGCAGTACTTC	CASSPYRGQQYF
TRBJ1-2	TRBD1	few	13	TRBV6-2/TRBV6-3	TGTGCCAGCAGTGACACAGGGGATGATGGCTACACCTTC	CASSDTGDDGYTF
TRBJ1-2	TRBD1	once	15	TRBV7-8	TGTGCCAGCAGCTCAACGGACAGGGAGGACTATGGCTACACCTTC	CASSSTDREDYGYTF
TRBJ2-5	TRBD2	once	14	TRBV18	TGTGCCAGCTCACCCGGGACTAGGTTTGGGACCCAGTACTTC	CASSPGTRFGTQYF
TRBJ2-5	NA	once	13	TRBV19	TGTGCCAGTAGCCTACCCGATCAAGAGACCCAGTACTTC	CASSLPDQETQYF
TRBJ1-2	NA	once	16	TRBV5-1	TGCGCCAGCAGGCAGGATGGGTCCCGACAGCTCTATGGCTACACCTTC	CASRQDGSRQLYGYTF
TRBJ1-2	TRBD1	NA	14	TRBV9	TGTGCCAGCAGGGGGACAGGGGGTGGCTATGGCTACACCTTC	CASRGTGGGYGYTF
TRBJ1-2	NA	NA	15	TRBV7-2	TGTGCCAGCAGCCCCCGACAGGTCCTCTCCTATGGCTACACCTTC	CASSPRQVLSYGYTF
TRBJ2-1	TRBD2	NA	17	TRBV6-2/TRBV6-3	TGTGCCAGCAGTTACCACGGGGGGGGGAACGTATACAATGAGCAGTTCTTC	CASSYHGGGNVYNEQFF
TRBJ2-1	TRBD2	NA	15	TRBV9	TGTGCCAGCAGCGCCCCGTCAGCGGGGGCCTTAAAGCAGTTCTTC	CASSAPSAGALKQFF
TRBJ2-1	TRBD1	NA	15	TRBV5-1	TGCGCCAGCAGCTCCACGGGACAGGGCTACAATGAGCAGTTCTTC	CASSSTGQGYNEQFF
TRBJ1-1	NA	few	13	TRBV6-6	TGTGCCAGCAGTTCAACAGGGAACACTGAAGCTTTCTTT	CASSSTGNTEAFF
TRBJ2-5	NA	NA	17	TRBV13	TGTGCCAGCAGACGTCTGTCTCAACAAAGACTATCGGAGACCCAGTACTTC	CASRRLSQQRLSETQYF
TRBJ1-2	NA	few	13	TRBV7-8	TGTGCCAGCAGCTCAGGACAGTTCTATGGCTACACCTTC	CASSSGQFYGYTF
TRBJ1-5	TRBD1	NA	13	TRBV2	TGTGCCAGCCAGGGGACAGATAATCAGCCCCAGCATTTT	CASQGTDNQPQHF
TRBJ1-5	NA	few	13	TRBV10-1	TGCGCCAGCAGTGAGCATAGCAATCAGCCCCAGCATTTT	CASSEHSNQPQHF
TRBJ2-2	NA	NA	14	TRBV19	TGTGCCAGTAGTATAGAACGCGGGCGCGGGGAGCTGTTTTTT	CASSIERGRGELFF
TRBJ2-5	TRBD2	NA	21	TRBV19	TGTGCCAGTAGTATCTACCATACAACGGGACTAGCGGGGGCGATCCAAGAGACCCAGTACTTC	CASSIYHTTGLAGAIQETQYF
TRBJ2-7	NA	NA	17	TRBV7-9	TGTGCCAGCAGCTTATTCGGAACAGGGCCGAGCTCCTACGAGCAGTACTTC	CASSLFGTGPSSYEQYF
TRBJ2-3	TRBD2	NA	16	TRBV7-2	TGTGCCAGCAGCTTTACTAGCGGGGGGTTCTCAGATACGCAGTATTTT	CASSFTSGGFSDTQYF
TRBJ1-1	NA	NA	12	TRBV5-6	TGTGCCAGCAGCCCGATAGGCGGCGTGGCTTTCTTT	CASSPIGGVAFF
TRBJ1-1	NA	NA	13	TRBV19	TGTGCCAGTAGTTTGAGGGCAAACACTGAAGCTTTCTTT	CASSLRANTEAFF
TRBJ2-3	TRBD2	NA	16	TRBV13	TGTGCCAGCAGCTCGGAGGGACTAGCGCTCACAGATACGCAGTATTTT	CASSSEGLALTDTQYF
TRBJ2-7	TRBD1	few	16	TRBV15	TGTGCCACCAGCAGGGGTCCGGGACAGGGGGCGGCCGAGCAGTACTTC	CATSRGPGQGAAEQYF
TRBJ1-2	TRBD1	NA	14	TRBV6-5	TGTGCCAGCTCGGGACAGCAGGTCAGCTATGGCTACACCTTC	CASSGQQVSYGYTF
TRBJ2-3	TRBD2	once	12	TRBV29-1	TGCAGCGCGCGGGGGTCCACAGATACGCAGTATTTT	CSARGSTDTQYF
TRBJ1-2	NA	NA	12	TRBV28	TGTGCCAGCAGTTGGCAGGGCTATGGCTACACCTTC	CASSWQGYGYTF